Listed here is a single T cell receptor (beta chain). Looked up from germline, CDR1 is LNHDA and CDR2 is SQIVND (reference sequence). This CDR3 spans 15 amino acids. The V end lost 10 bases, the J end lost 0 bases, and 16 bases lay between the germline ends. This record comes from a study of shared clonotypes between healthy human individuals. Libraries were prepared by immunoSEQ multiplex PCR; TCRdb keeps only in-frame clonotypes and omits some of them. Of about 120,000 clones in the sample, approximately 70% are singletons; the top ten hold under 30%. Sample: memory CD8+ T cells sorted from blood. Subset defined: CD45RO+ cells pooled with CCR7-negative TemRA cells. V and J are TRBV19 and TRBJ1-5, with D unclear. The TCR comes from a woman aged 30 to 39 in good health. The CDR3 nucleotides read TGTGCCACCAGTGATGGACTGTATAGCAATCAGCCCCAGCATTTT. This gives the protein CATSDGLYSNQPQHF.